This TCR beta chain was obtained from a study of T cell changes during pregnancy in multiple sclerosis. Germline CDR1 and CDR2: SGHTA and FQGNSA. The J segment lost 0 bases and the V segment lost 5 bases, leaving 5 bases of the junction unmatched. This CDR3 spans 17 amino acids. Assay: immunoSEQ multiplex PCR; the TCRdb copy retains only in-frame clones and omits some. This repertoire shows fewer than 60,000 clones, around 90% found once; its top ten account for 1.2%. This material consisted of peripheral blood, taken after pregnancy. The sequence was collected from a female donor in good health, enrolled as a control in a pregnancy study. This chain joins TRBV7-2 and TRBJ2-3, with TRBD2 matching 13 bases. In DNA, the CDR3 is TGTGCCAGCAGCACGACTAGCGGGGGGTTTAGCACAGATACGCAGTATTTT. It codes for CASSTTSGGFSTDTQYF.